Here is one T cell receptor beta chain with its context. What it recognizes is unknown. In TCRdb, the 5' RACE reads were re-called with MiXCR into one record per CDR3 protein. The sample shows roughly 340,000 distinct CDR3 sequences, about 4% of them seen only once. The CDR3 is 16 residues long. CDR1 KGHSH and CDR2 LQKENI come from the germline V gene. The V gene end was trimmed by 2 bases and the J gene end by 4 bases; junction bases not matched to a gene: 2. These data originate in a study of T cells after yellow fever vaccination. The wider study: Fractions with few cells were prepared using SMART-Seq v4 Ultra Low Input.

Whole-study results and caveats: Abundant clonotypes from the bulk population could have been carried over as contaminants into FACS-sorted repertoires.

The source is a man in his late teens or twenties who received the YFV17D yellow fever vaccine. The J gene is TRBJ2-1, the V gene TRBV18, with TRBD2 identical over 13 bases. The sample consisted of PBMCs, taken 5 days after the yellow fever booster vaccination. The DNA of the CDR3 is TGTGCCAGCTCACCAATACTAGCGGGGGGGTACAATGAGCAGTTCTTC. It encodes CASSPILAGGYNEQFF.